A selection of T cell receptor beta chains follows, all from one sample in a study of T-cell memory formation after mild COVID-19. TCRdb analysed the 5' RACE reads with MiXCR anew, one entry per CDR3 protein. Here the sample spans tens of thousands of distinct CDR3 sequences, over 8.5% being singletons. Material: PBMCs or a T cell subset sorted from them (not recorded which). Every receptor here comes from a man between 18 and 29 years old who had mild COVID-19 (a few samples of this study predate the infection). Cell type and time point are not known. The CDR3 runs from the conserved cysteine through the conserved F or W. The order of the fields is CDR3 length, clone size, V gene, D gene, J gene, CDR3 DNA, CDR3 protein. The D gene is left open where the match is weak. Rows may omit the clone size; those that give it use once, few, many or a size class.

len: 14; abundance: few; v_gene: TRBV4-3; d_gene: -; j_gene: TRBJ1-1; CDR3nt: TGCGCCAGCAGCCAAGTACAGGGAAGCACTGAAGCTTTCTTT; CDR3aa: CASSQVQGSTEAFF
len: 16; abundance: -; v_gene: TRBV4-2; d_gene: -; j_gene: TRBJ2-5; CDR3nt: TGTGCCAGCAGCCAAGATCACGGGACGGCCCAAGAGACCCAGTACTTC; CDR3aa: CASSQDHGTAQETQYF
len: 15; abundance: few; v_gene: TRBV29-1; d_gene: TRBD1; j_gene: TRBJ2-2; CDR3nt: TGCAGCGTTAGAAACGGACAGGGGACTCCCGGGGAGCTGTTTTTT; CDR3aa: CSVRNGQGTPGELFF
len: 11; abundance: few; v_gene: TRBV7-2; d_gene: TRBD1; j_gene: TRBJ2-5; CDR3nt: TGTGCCAGCAGCCCAGGGGGAATCCAGTACTTC; CDR3aa: CASSPGGIQYF
len: 17; abundance: few; v_gene: TRBV14; d_gene: -; j_gene: TRBJ2-1; CDR3nt: TGTGCCAGCAGCGCCCGCAGGTTAGCCGTTTCAAGGAATGAGCAGTTCTTC; CDR3aa: CASSARRLAVSRNEQFF
len: 14; abundance: few; v_gene: TRBV7-2; d_gene: -; j_gene: TRBJ1-5; CDR3nt: TGTGCCAGCGCGAATAATCCTGGCAATCAGCCCCAGCATTTT; CDR3aa: CASANNPGNQPQHF
len: 13; abundance: few; v_gene: TRBV5-6; d_gene: -; j_gene: TRBJ2-4; CDR3nt: TGTGCCAGCAGCTTGGCTGGTGGTACCATTCAGTACTTC; CDR3aa: CASSLAGGTIQYF
len: 15; abundance: many; v_gene: TRBV12-3/TRBV12-4; d_gene: -; j_gene: TRBJ2-1; CDR3nt: TGTGCCAGCAGTTTTTATCGCACCCGGGACAATGAGCAGTTCTTC; CDR3aa: CASSFYRTRDNEQFF
len: 8; abundance: few; v_gene: TRBV10-2; d_gene: -; j_gene: TRBJ1-4; CDR3nt: TGCGCCAGCGAAGCACTGTTTTTT; CDR3aa: CASEALFF
len: 15; abundance: many; v_gene: TRBV20-1; d_gene: -; j_gene: TRBJ2-5; CDR3nt: TGCAGTGCTAGAGATCGCACTTCTTTCGAGGAGACCCAGTACTTC; CDR3aa: CSARDRTSFEETQYF
len: 15; abundance: many; v_gene: TRBV20-1; d_gene: TRBD2; j_gene: TRBJ2-2; CDR3nt: TGCAGTGCTAAACGTAGCGGGGAGGGTACCGGGGAGCTGTTTTTT; CDR3aa: CSAKRSGEGTGELFF
len: 16; abundance: -; v_gene: TRBV20-1; d_gene: -; j_gene: TRBJ2-2; CDR3nt: TGCAGTGCCCTCCCTGTTAACAGGGAAAACACCGGGGAGCTGTTTTTT; CDR3aa: CSALPVNRENTGELFF
len: 16; abundance: few; v_gene: TRBV20-1; d_gene: TRBD1; j_gene: TRBJ1-2; CDR3nt: TGCAGTGCTAGAGATAGTAGGACAGGGGTTGTATATGGCTACACCTTC; CDR3aa: CSARDSRTGVVYGYTF
len: 13; abundance: few; v_gene: TRBV29-1; d_gene: -; j_gene: TRBJ2-5; CDR3nt: TGCAGCGGTAGACCGGGACTTGAAAAGACCCAGTACTTC; CDR3aa: CSGRPGLEKTQYF
len: 15; abundance: many; v_gene: TRBV7-2; d_gene: TRBD2; j_gene: TRBJ2-5; CDR3nt: TGTGCCAGCAGCAGGATCGGGACTAGCAGGGAGACCCAGTACTTC; CDR3aa: CASSRIGTSRETQYF
len: 15; abundance: few; v_gene: TRBV4-2; d_gene: -; j_gene: TRBJ1-5; CDR3nt: TGTGCCAGCAGCCAAGATTACGCAGGGAACCAGCCCCAGCATTTT; CDR3aa: CASSQDYAGNQPQHF
len: 13; abundance: few; v_gene: TRBV29-1; d_gene: -; j_gene: TRBJ2-7; CDR3nt: TGCAGCGTTGACCAGGACAACTCCTACGAGCAGTACTTC; CDR3aa: CSVDQDNSYEQYF
len: 16; abundance: -; v_gene: TRBV7-9; d_gene: TRBD2; j_gene: TRBJ2-3; CDR3nt: TGTGCCAGCAGCCCATGGGTAGCGGGGGGTCCAGATACGCAGTATTTT; CDR3aa: CASSPWVAGGPDTQYF
len: 17; abundance: many; v_gene: TRBV5-6; d_gene: TRBD2; j_gene: TRBJ2-3; CDR3nt: TGTGCCAGCAGCTCCCTTATAGCGGGGTCTGGCACAGATACGCAGTATTTT; CDR3aa: CASSSLIAGSGTDTQYF
len: 15; abundance: few; v_gene: TRBV11-2; d_gene: -; j_gene: TRBJ2-7; CDR3nt: TGTGCCAGCAGCTTAGGGACAATTGGGACCTACGAGCAGTACTTC; CDR3aa: CASSLGTIGTYEQYF
len: 13; abundance: -; v_gene: TRBV7-2; d_gene: -; j_gene: TRBJ2-7; CDR3nt: TGTGCCAGCAGCTTAACTAGTTACTACGAGCAGTACTTC; CDR3aa: CASSLTSYYEQYF
len: 12; abundance: many; v_gene: TRBV29-1; d_gene: -; j_gene: TRBJ1-4; CDR3nt: TGCAGCGTTGAGGCGGATAATGAAAAACTGTTTTTT; CDR3aa: CSVEADNEKLFF
len: 15; abundance: few; v_gene: TRBV7-8; d_gene: -; j_gene: TRBJ1-3; CDR3nt: TGTGCCAGCACCGAAATGGGGGTCACTGGAAACACCATATATTTT; CDR3aa: CASTEMGVTGNTIYF
len: 13; abundance: many; v_gene: TRBV3-1; d_gene: TRBD1; j_gene: TRBJ2-7; CDR3nt: TGTGCCAGCAGCCGGGACAGTTCCTACGAGCAGTACTTC; CDR3aa: CASSRDSSYEQYF
len: 15; abundance: few; v_gene: TRBV18; d_gene: TRBD1; j_gene: TRBJ2-1; CDR3nt: TGTGCCAGCTCAATAGGACAGGGCCTATACAATGAGCAGTTCTTC; CDR3aa: CASSIGQGLYNEQFF
len: 12; abundance: many; v_gene: TRBV12-3/TRBV12-4; d_gene: -; j_gene: TRBJ2-5; CDR3nt: TGTGCCAGCAGTTTGAGGAGGGAGACCCAGTACTTC; CDR3aa: CASSLRRETQYF
len: 15; abundance: -; v_gene: TRBV7-9; d_gene: -; j_gene: TRBJ1-5; CDR3nt: TGTGCCAGCAGCTTAGGGGGCACCCTCAATCAGCCCCAGCATTTT; CDR3aa: CASSLGGTLNQPQHF
len: 13; abundance: few; v_gene: TRBV4-1; d_gene: TRBD1; j_gene: TRBJ2-5; CDR3nt: TGCGCCAGCAGCCAAGACAGGGGGGAGACCCAGTACTTC; CDR3aa: CASSQDRGETQYF
len: 12; abundance: few; v_gene: TRBV29-1; d_gene: -; j_gene: TRBJ2-1; CDR3nt: TGCAGCGTCGGGGGCCCCTACAATGAGCAGTTCTTC; CDR3aa: CSVGGPYNEQFF